This TCR beta chain was recovered during a study of T cell repertoires in cytomegalovirus infection. On the study more broadly: TCR beta signatures that were public indicated CMV infection and matching HLA type.

CDR1 and CDR2 (germline): MNHNS, SASEGT. Deletions cut 8 bases from V and 4 bases from J, with 14 bases between. The CDR3 totals 13 residues. Turning to this clonotype: Its specificity is unknown.

TCRdb used MiXCR to reprocess the reads, holding one entry per CDR3 protein. The sample lists about 920,000 distinct CDR3 sequences, roughly 30% occurring once. The chain combines TRBV6-1 with TRBJ1-1; D is unresolved. Here the sequenced sample was cultured CD8+ T cells from PBMCs, taken from culture after CMV antigen stimulation. This receptor was obtained from a human donor in good health (CMV status not recorded). Some clones in this sample may be carry-over from other donors' samples. In nucleotides, the CDR3 is TGTGCCAGCGATAGAGCCCGGGCCACTGAAGCTTTCTTT. Its protein product is CASDRARATEAFF.